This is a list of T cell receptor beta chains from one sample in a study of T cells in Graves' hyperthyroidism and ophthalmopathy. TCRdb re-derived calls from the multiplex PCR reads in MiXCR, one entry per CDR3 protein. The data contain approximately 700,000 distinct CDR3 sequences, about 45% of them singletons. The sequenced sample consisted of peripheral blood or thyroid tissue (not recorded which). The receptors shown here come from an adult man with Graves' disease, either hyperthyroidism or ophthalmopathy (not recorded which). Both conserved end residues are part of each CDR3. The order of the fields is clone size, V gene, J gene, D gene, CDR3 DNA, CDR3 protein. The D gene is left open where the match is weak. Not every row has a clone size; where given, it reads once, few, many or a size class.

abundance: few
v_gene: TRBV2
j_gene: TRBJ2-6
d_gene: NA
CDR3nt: TGTGCCAGCTCACTGTTGGGGGCATCTGGGGCCAACGTCCTGACTTTC
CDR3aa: CASSLLGASGANVLTF

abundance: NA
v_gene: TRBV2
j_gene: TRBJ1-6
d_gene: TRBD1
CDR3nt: TGTGCCAGCAGTGAGGGACAGACAAATTCACCCCTCCACTTT
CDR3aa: CASSEGQTNSPLHF

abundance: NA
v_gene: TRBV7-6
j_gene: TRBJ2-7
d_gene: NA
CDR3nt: TGTGCCAGCAGCTTATACAGCAGCCTCTCCTACGAGCAGTACTTC
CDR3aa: CASSLYSSLSYEQYF

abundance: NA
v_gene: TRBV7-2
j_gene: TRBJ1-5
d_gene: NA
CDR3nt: TGTGCCAGCAGCTTAGGGGGGCCTATTCAGCCCCAGCATTTT
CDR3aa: CASSLGGPIQPQHF

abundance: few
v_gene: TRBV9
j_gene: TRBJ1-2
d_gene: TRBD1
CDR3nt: TGTGCCAGCAGTACACAGGGGAGCTATGGCTACACCTTC
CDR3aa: CASSTQGSYGYTF

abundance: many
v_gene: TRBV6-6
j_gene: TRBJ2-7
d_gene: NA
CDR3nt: TGTGCCATCAGGGGGGCACCCTACGAGCAGTACTTC
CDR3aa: CAIRGAPYEQYF

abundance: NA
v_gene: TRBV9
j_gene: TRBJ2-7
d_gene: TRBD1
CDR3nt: TGTGCCAGCAGAAGGACAGGGGTTTCCCTAGGCGAGCAGTACTTC
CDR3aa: CASRRTGVSLGEQYF

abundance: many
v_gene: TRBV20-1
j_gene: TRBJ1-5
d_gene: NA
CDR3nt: TGCAGTGCTAGAGATGGACAGAATAGCAATCAGCCCCAGCATTTT
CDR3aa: CSARDGQNSNQPQHF

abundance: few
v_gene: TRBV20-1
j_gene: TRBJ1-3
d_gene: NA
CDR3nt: TGCAGTGCTCAACAAGACTCTGGAAACACCATATATTTT
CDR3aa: CSAQQDSGNTIYF

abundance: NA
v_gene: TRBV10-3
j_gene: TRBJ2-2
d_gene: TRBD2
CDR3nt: TGTGCCAGCGGGGGGTCCGGGGAGCTGTTTTTT
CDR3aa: CASGGSGELFF